A selection of T cell receptor beta chains follows, all from one sample in a study of control samples from healthy donors and cancer patients. Produced via immunoSEQ multiplex PCR; TCRdb's table is partial and in-frame only. The ten top clones account for roughly 2.2%, within a sample of about 190,000 clones. The material sequenced was blood. Receptors originate from a woman aged 25 to 39 in good health. Both conserved end residues are part of each CDR3. A D gene is named only where the DNA matches it firmly.

TRBJ1-6	TRBV12-5	17	-	TGTGCTAGCGAGGGAATCCAACCCGCCGATCTTAATTCACCCCTCCACTTT	CASEGIQPADLNSPLHF
TRBJ2-5	TRBV6-5	12	-	TGTGCCAGCAGTAGGGGTAGGGAGACCCAGTACTTC	CASSRGRETQYF
TRBJ2-7	TRBV19	15	TRBD1	TGTGCCAGTAGTATCGGGGACAGCAACTCCTACGAGCAGTACTTC	CASSIGDSNSYEQYF
TRBJ2-5	TRBV18	14	-	TGTGCCAGCTCACCTTCTTGGGAGCAAGAGACCCAGTACTTC	CASSPSWEQETQYF
TRBJ1-4	TRBV27	13	-	TGTGCCAGCAGGGGATTCAAGGGGGAAAAACTGTTTTTT	CASRGFKGEKLFF
TRBJ1-5	TRBV7-2	16	-	TGTGCCAGCAGCTTAGGCTCCGGGGTGCCCAATCAGCCCCAGCATTTT	CASSLGSGVPNQPQHF
TRBJ1-4	TRBV5-8	17	-	TGTGCCAGCAGCCGGGGGGCAGCTCACGCGGATAATGAAAAACTGTTTTTT	CASSRGAAHADNEKLFF
TRBJ1-5	TRBV7-6	15	TRBD1	TGTGCCAGCAGCTCCCAGACAGGGAGCAATCAGCCCCAGCATTTT	CASSSQTGSNQPQHF
TRBJ1-6	TRBV18	18	-	TGTGCCAGCTCACCACTCAACTCTGCAGGGGAACGGGATTCACCCCTCCACTTT	CASSPLNSAGERDSPLHF
TRBJ1-5	TRBV6-5	15	TRBD1	TGTGCCAGCAGAGGGTTGACAGGGCACAATCAGCCCCAGCATTTT	CASRGLTGHNQPQHF
TRBJ2-6	TRBV5-1	17	TRBD1	TGCGCCAGCAGCCCTCGACAGGGATGGACTGGGGCCAACGTCCTGACTTTC	CASSPRQGWTGANVLTF
TRBJ1-4	TRBV5-1	16	TRBD1	TGCGCCAGCAGTCTCACCCTCGGACAGGGGGCTGAAAAACTGTTTTTT	CASSLTLGQGAEKLFF
TRBJ1-1	TRBV28	18	-	TGTGCCAGCAGTTTTAATCCCGGAGAGGGTTCTCGTTACACTGAAGCTTTCTTT	CASSFNPGEGSRYTEAFF
TRBJ2-7	TRBV7-2	13	-	TGTGCCAGCAGCCTGCTATCTGAATACGAGCAGTACTTC	CASSLLSEYEQYF
TRBJ2-7	TRBV2	14	-	TGTGCCAGCAGGGGCGTCCGGGGGGCGGGCGAGCAGTACTTC	CASRGVRGAGEQYF
TRBJ1-2	TRBV27	15	-	TGTGCCAGCAGTCCTATAAGGGGGAGCCGGGAAGGCTACACCTTC	CASSPIRGSREGYTF
TRBJ1-6	TRBV7-3	12	-	TGTGCCAGCAGCTTAATGGGCTCACCCCTCCACTTT	CASSLMGSPLHF
TRBJ2-5	TRBV5-1	14	-	TGCGCCAGCAGCTTTGTAGGGATCCAAGAGACCCAGTACTTC	CASSFVGIQETQYF
TRBJ1-5	TRBV28	16	-	TGTGCCAGCAGTTTGCAGAGGGGGGGGGCAGGGCAGCCCCAGCATTTT	CASSLQRGGAGQPQHF
TRBJ2-7	TRBV19	15	-	TGTGCCAGTAGTATGGCCCCCGACAGTGTCTACGAGCAGTACTTC	CASSMAPDSVYEQYF
TRBJ1-3	TRBV6-5	13	-	TGTGCCAGCAGTTACGATCTTGGAAACACCATATATTTT	CASSYDLGNTIYF
TRBJ2-2	TRBV5-1	16	TRBD1	TGCGCCAGCAGCTTGCTAGGACAGGGAGTCACCGGGGAGCTGTTTTTT	CASSLLGQGVTGELFF
TRBJ1-4	TRBV28	12	-	TGTGCCAGCAGCTCACGGTCCGAAAAACTGTTTTTT	CASSSRSEKLFF
TRBJ2-3	TRBV7-8	16	-	TGTGCCAGCAGCTTTGAGGGGGTATCGAAGGCAGATACGCAGTATTTT	CASSFEGVSKADTQYF
TRBJ1-1	TRBV19	10	-	TGTGCCGCGGGGAACACTGAAGCTTTCTTT	CAAGNTEAFF
TRBJ1-2	TRBV28	15	TRBD1	TGTGCCAGCAGTCTCGGGACAGGGCCCCTATATGGCTACACCTTC	CASSLGTGPLYGYTF